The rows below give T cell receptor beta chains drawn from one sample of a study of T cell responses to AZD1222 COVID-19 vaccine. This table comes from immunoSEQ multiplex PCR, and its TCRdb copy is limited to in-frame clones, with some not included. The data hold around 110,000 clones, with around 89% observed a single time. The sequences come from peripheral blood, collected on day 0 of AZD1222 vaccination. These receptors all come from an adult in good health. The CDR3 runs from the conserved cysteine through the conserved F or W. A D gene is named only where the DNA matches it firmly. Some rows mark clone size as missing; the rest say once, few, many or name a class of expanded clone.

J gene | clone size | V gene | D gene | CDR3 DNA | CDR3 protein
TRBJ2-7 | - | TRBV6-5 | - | TGTGCCAGCAGACGCAGACCTGACGAGCAGTACTTC | CASRRRPDEQYF
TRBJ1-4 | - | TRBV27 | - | TGTGCCAGCAGTTTTCGACACCCTAATGAAAAACTGTTTTTT | CASSFRHPNEKLFF
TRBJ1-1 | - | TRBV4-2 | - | TGTGCCAGCAGCCAAGGGTTATCGATGGGTAGAGAACCAACCTTGGGAATCATGAACACTGAAGCTTTCTTT | CASSQGLSMGREPTLGIMNTEAFF
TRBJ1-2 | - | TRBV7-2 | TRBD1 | TGTGCCAGCAGCACCGCAGGGGGCGATGGCTACACCTTC | CASSTAGGDGYTF
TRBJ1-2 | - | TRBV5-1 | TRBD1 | TGCGCCAGCAGCGCCGAGGGACAGGGACCTTACACCTTC | CASSAEGQGPYTF
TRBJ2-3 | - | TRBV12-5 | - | TGTGCTAGTGTCCCCGAGGGTGCTAGCACAGATACGCAGTATTTT | CASVPEGASTDTQYF
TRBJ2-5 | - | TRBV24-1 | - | TGTGCCACCAGTGATTCGAACTACCAAGAGACCCAGTACTTC | CATSDSNYQETQYF
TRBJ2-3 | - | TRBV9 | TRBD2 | TGTGCCAGCAGCGGCAGCGGGATAAGCACAGATACGCAGTATTTT | CASSGSGISTDTQYF
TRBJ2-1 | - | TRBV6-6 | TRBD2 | TGTGCCAGCAGTTTAGGACTAGCGGGAGCTCCGTTCTTC | CASSLGLAGAPFF
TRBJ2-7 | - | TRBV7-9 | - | TGTGCCAGCAGCTACCGGGGACCAACCTACGAGCAGTACTTC | CASSYRGPTYEQYF
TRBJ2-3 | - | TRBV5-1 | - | TGCGCCAGCAGCTCCCATCTGGGGAGCACAGATACGCAGTATTTT | CASSSHLGSTDTQYF
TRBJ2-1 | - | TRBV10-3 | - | TGTGCCATCAGTGAGAGGAGGGACTTAAAGGGTAGTGAGCAGTTCTTC | CAISERRDLKGSEQFF
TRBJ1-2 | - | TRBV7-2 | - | TGTGCCAGCAGCCCCCGCCGGAGTGACTATGGCTACACCTTC | CASSPRRSDYGYTF
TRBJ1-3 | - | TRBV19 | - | TGTGCCAGTAGCCAACAGGAAGGAAACACCATATATTTT | CASSQQEGNTIYF
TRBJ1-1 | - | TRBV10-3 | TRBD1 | TGTGCCATCAGTGATTCGGACAGGCGGAACACTGAAGCTTTCTTT | CAISDSDRRNTEAFF
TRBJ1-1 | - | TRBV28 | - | TGTGCCAGCAGATTGCCCGGGCTGGGAGGCACTGAAGCTTTCTTT | CASRLPGLGGTEAFF
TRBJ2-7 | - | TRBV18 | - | TGTGCCAGCTCACCACCGGGGAACCCCTACGAGCAGTACTTC | CASSPPGNPYEQYF
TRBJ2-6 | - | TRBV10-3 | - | TGTGCCATCTCGAACAGCCGAGCCTCTGGGGCCAACGTCCTGACTTTC | CAISNSRASGANVLTF
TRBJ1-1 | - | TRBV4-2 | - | TGTGCCAGCAGCCAAGATGAAGCGAGGGGGACGAAAGCTTTCTTT | CASSQDEARGTKAFF
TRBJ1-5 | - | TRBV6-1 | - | TGTGCCAGCAGTGAAACGGGAATCAATCAGCCCCAGCATTTT | CASSETGINQPQHF
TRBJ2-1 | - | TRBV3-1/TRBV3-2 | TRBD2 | TGTGCCAGCAGCCACCCGGGACTAGCGGCTAGTAATGAGCAGTTCTTC | CASSHPGLAASNEQFF
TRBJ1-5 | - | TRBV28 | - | TGTGCCAGCAGTCTCCCGAGGCGGCCCCAGCATTTT | CASSLPRRPQHF
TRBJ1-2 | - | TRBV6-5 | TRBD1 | TGTGCCAGCAGTTACGGGGACAGGGAAGGCTATGGCTACACCTTC | CASSYGDREGYGYTF
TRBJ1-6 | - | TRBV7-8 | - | TGTGCCAGCAGCCCTAGACAGACAAGTTCACCCCTCCACTTT | CASSPRQTSSPLHF
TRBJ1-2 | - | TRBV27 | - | TGTGCCAGCAGTACGCAAATACAGGGAAGCTCAAATTATGGCTACACCTTC | CASSTQIQGSSNYGYTF
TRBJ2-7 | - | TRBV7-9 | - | TGTGCCAGCAGCTTCCGCCTAGGGGCTGGGGTCGGCTCCTACGAGCAGTACTTC | CASSFRLGAGVGSYEQYF
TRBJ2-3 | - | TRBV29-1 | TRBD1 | TGCAGCGGAAACCGGGACAGGGGGTCAGATACGCAGTATTTT | CSGNRDRGSDTQYF
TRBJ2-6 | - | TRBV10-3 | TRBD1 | TGTGCCATCAGCGGGGACAGGCTCTCTGGGGCCAACGTCCTGACTTTC | CAISGDRLSGANVLTF
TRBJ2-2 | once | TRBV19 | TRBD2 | TGTGCCAGTAGTATCTGGGCGGGAGGGAGCACCGGGGAGCTGTTTTTT | CASSIWAGGSTGELFF
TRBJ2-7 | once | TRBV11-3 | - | TGTGCCAGCAGCCCCATGGGGGGTACATTGGCCTACGAGCAGTACTTC | CASSPMGGTLAYEQYF
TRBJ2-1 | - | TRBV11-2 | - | TGTGCCAGCAGCCCTTTTAGGCCAGTATACAATGAGCAGTTCTTC | CASSPFRPVYNEQFF
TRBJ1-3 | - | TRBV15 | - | TGTGCCACCAGCAGAGCGCACCGCTCTGGAAACACCATATATTTT | CATSRAHRSGNTIYF
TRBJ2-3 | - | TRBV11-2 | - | TGTGCCAGCAGCTCACCGGGCTTAAAGATGAGGACAGATACGCAGTATTTT | CASSSPGLKMRTDTQYF
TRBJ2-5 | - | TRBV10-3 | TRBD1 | TGTGCCATCAGTGCCTCCACAGGGGCTGCGGAGACCCAGTACTTC | CAISASTGAAETQYF
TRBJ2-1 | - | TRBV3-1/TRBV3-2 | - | TGTGCCAGCAGCCAAGGGAAAAATGAGCAGTTCTTC | CASSQGKNEQFF
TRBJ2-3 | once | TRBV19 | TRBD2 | TGTGCCACCCGAAGACTAGCGGGAGACACAGATACGCAGTATTTT | CATRRLAGDTDTQYF
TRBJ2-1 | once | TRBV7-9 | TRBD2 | TGTGCCAGCAGCCAACTACCGACCAGCGGGGCAAACAATGAGCAGTTCTTC | CASSQLPTSGANNEQFF
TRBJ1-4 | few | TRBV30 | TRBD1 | TGTGCCTGGAGTGTATGGGCGTCCGGGACAGGGTATGAAAAACTGTTTTTT | CAWSVWASGTGYEKLFF
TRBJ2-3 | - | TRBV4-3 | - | TGCGCCAGCAGCCAAGAGGGTAGTAATACGCAGTATTTT | CASSQEGSNTQYF
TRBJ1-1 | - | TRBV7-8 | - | TGTGCCAGCAGCCTGCGGTGGGGCACTGAAGCTTTCTTT | CASSLRWGTEAFF
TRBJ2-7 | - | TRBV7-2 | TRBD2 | TGTGCCAGCAGCTCCAGGGAGGTAGCGGGAAATTCCCACGAGCAGTACTTC | CASSSREVAGNSHEQYF
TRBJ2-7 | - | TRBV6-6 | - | TGTGCCAGCAGTCCGCGTTTCGGTTTGAGTGCCTCCTACGAGCAGTACTTC | CASSPRFGLSASYEQYF
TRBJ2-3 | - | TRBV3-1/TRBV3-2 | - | TGTGCCAGCAGCCAAGCCGGGGGCCCCACAGATACGCAGTATTTT | CASSQAGGPTDTQYF
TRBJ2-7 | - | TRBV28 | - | TGTGCCAGCAGTGCCGGGACTCGCCTCGAGCAGTACTTC | CASSAGTRLEQYF
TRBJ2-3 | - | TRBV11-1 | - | TGTGCCAGCAGGTCGGCGGCAGATACGCAGTATTTT | CASRSAADTQYF
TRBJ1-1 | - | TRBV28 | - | TGTGCCAGCAGTCCGCCGGGAGACGCCACTGAAGCTTTCTTT | CASSPPGDATEAFF
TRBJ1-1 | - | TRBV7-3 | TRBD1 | TGTGCCAGCAGCTCACAGGGGTGGACTGAAGCTTTCTTT | CASSSQGWTEAFF
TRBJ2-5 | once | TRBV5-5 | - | TGTGCCAGCACCAACCAGGCGGGGTCTGAGACCCAGTACTTC | CASTNQAGSETQYF
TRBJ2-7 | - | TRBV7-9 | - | TGTGCCAGCAGCTTACTCGGGATTTACGAGCAGTACTTC | CASSLLGIYEQYF
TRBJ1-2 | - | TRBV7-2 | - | TGTGCCAGCAGGGGCGCCCTCACGGACTATGGCTACACCTTC | CASRGALTDYGYTF
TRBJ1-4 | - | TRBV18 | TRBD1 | TGTGCCAGCTCACCACTGGGACAGGCAACTAATGAAAAACTGTTTTTT | CASSPLGQATNEKLFF
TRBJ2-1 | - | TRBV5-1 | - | TGCGCCAGCAGCTGGGCCCCACAGGGTTCCTACAATGAGCAGTTCTTC | CASSWAPQGSYNEQFF
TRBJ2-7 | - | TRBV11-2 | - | TGTGCCAGCAGCTTCCTGATCTACGAGCAGTACTTC | CASSFLIYEQYF
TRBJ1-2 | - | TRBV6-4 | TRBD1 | TGTGCCATTACTCCTAGGGACAGCTATGGCTACACCTTC | CAITPRDSYGYTF
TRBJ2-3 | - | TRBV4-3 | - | TGCGCCAGCAGCCAAGCCCGTCAGGGAACAGATACGCAGTATTTT | CASSQARQGTDTQYF
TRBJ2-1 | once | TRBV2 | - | TGTGCCAGCGAGGGGGGTGCCAATTACAATGAGCAGTTCTTC | CASEGGANYNEQFF
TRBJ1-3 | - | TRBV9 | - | TGTGCCAGCAGCGTAGCTGGGGGAAACACCATATATTTT | CASSVAGGNTIYF
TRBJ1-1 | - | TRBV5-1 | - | TGCGCCAGCAGCTCCACCATATTCGGGGGGCGAACTGAAGCTTTCTTT | CASSSTIFGGRTEAFF
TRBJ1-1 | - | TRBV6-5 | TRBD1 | TGTGCCAGCAAAACAGGGGGAACGGCTTTCTTT | CASKTGGTAFF